Below are 20 T cell receptor beta chains sequenced from a single sample in a study of T cells in localized non-small cell lung cancer. Here immunoSEQ multiplex PCR was the method, and the copy in TCRdb shows in-frame clones only, minus some. This table has 25,000 to 35,000 clones, roughly 87% appearing once. The source material was peripheral blood, sampled before any cancer treatment. The source of these receptors is a woman aged 35 to 75 with stage I lung adenocarcinoma.

A single count supports this clone. DNA of the CDR3: TGTGCCAGCAGCTTTAGGACAGCACCCTACGAGCAGTACTTC. It is translated as CASSFRTAPYEQYF. The chain uses TRBV7-2 and TRBJ2-7; D may be TRBD1 (6 bases). V was clipped by 3 bases and J by 2 bases, with 11 bases between them. The CDR3 totals 14 residues. CDR1 and CDR2 (germline): SGHTA, FQGNSA.

The chain employs TRBV28 and TRBJ1-6, with TRBD1 as a possible D gene (6 bases). Germline CDR1 MDHEN, CDR2 SYDVKM. With 2 bases removed from V and 14 bases from J, the gap between germline ends came to 13 bases. There are 13 residues in the CDR3. This CDR3 reads CASSLEAGAALHF. In DNA form, the CDR3 reads TGTGCCAGCAGTTTAGAGGCAGGGGCGGCCCTCCACTTT.

V gene TRBV7-3 combines with J gene TRBJ2-1, with 12 bases that match TRBD2. Per the germline V gene, CDR1 is SGHTA and CDR2 is FQGTGA. The length of the CDR3 is 16 residues. Trimming cost V 6 bases and J 1 base; bases outside gene matches: 4. In DNA, the CDR3 is TGTGCCAGCAGGAGGACTAGCGGGAATTCCTACAATGAGCAGTTCTTC. Translated: CASRRTSGNSYNEQFF.

The rearrangement joins TRBV15 to TRBJ2-7; 8 bases align to TRBD2. The CDR3 runs to 15 residues. Germline loops: CDR1 LNHNV, CDR2 YYDKDF (reference sequence). Unmatched junction bases numbered 6, after V lost 0 bases and J lost 5 bases. The CDR3 spells CATSREREGPHEQYF. The DNA of the CDR3 is TGTGCCACCAGCAGAGAACGGGAGGGCCCCCACGAGCAGTACTTC. Full variable domain (missing parts from reference TRBV15 and TRBJ2-7): DAMVIQNPRYQVTQFGKPVTLSCSQTLNHNVMYWYQQKSSQAPKLLFHYYDKDFNNEADTPDNFQSRRPNTSFCFLDIRSPGLGDTAMYLCATSREREGPHEQYFGPGTRLTVT.

This clone occurred a few times. V is TRBV5-1 and J is TRBJ1-6; D ambiguous. Between the trimmed V and J ends, which lost 4 bases and 12 bases, there was a span of 8 bases. Germline V gene sequence: CDR1 SGHRS, CDR2 YFSETQ. The CDR3 has 11 residues. The CDR3, as DNA: TGCGCCAGCAGCCCTAGCGGACCCCTCCACTTT. Translating it yields CASSPSGPLHF.

The chain combines TRBV19 with TRBJ2-3, with D possibly TRBD2 on 6 matching bases. Germline V gene data show CDR1 as LNHDA and CDR2 as SQIVND (reference sequence). Trimming removed 9 bases from V and 3 bases from J, with 22 bases in between. The CDR3 is 16 amino acids. CDR3 sequence (DNA): TGTGCCAGCAGACACCCGACTAGTAGCGCGACAGATACGCAGTATTTT. Translation gives CASRHPTSSATDTQYF. Complete variable domain (other parts from reference TRBV19 and TRBJ2-3): DGGITQSPKYLFRKEGQNVTLSCEQNLNHDAMYWYRQDPGQGLRLIYYSQIVNDFQKGDIAEGYSVSREKKESFPLTVTSAQKNPTAFYLCASRHPTSSATDTQYFGPGTRLTVL.

This clone was counted between two and nine times. The chain links TRBV6-6 to TRBJ1-1; D not resolved. V dropped 4 bases and J dropped 0 bases, with 6 bases sitting between them. The germline gives CDR1 MNHNY, CDR2 SVGAGI (reference sequence). This CDR3 has 13 residues. The CDR3 loop reads CASSWTLNTEAFF. The CDR3 nucleotides read TGTGCCAGCAGTTGGACGCTGAACACTGAAGCTTTCTTT.

The chain carries TRBV29-1 and TRBJ2-2, with D tentatively TRBD1 (7 bases). In germline, CDR1 is SQVTM, CDR2 ANQGSEA. CDR3 length: 16 amino acids. Trimming took off 2 bases at V and 6 bases at J, with 19 bases between the two ends. In DNA, the CDR3 is TGCAGCGTTGAACTTCTAAGGAGGGGGCACGCCGGGGAGCTGTTTTTT. This sequence encodes CSVELLRRGHAGELFF.

The genes are TRBV18 and TRBJ2-7; perhaps TRBD1 as D (5 bases). This CDR3 is 13 amino acids long. The germline V gene has CDR1 KGHSH and CDR2 LQKENI. Deletions cut 7 bases from V and 1 base from J, with 11 bases between. CDR3 nucleotide sequence: TGTGCCAGCTGTCGCGACAGTTCCTACGAGCAGTACTTC. Translated: CASCRDSSYEQYF.

CDR3 DNA: TGTGCCTGGAGTGTACGGCGGGAGACCCAGTACTTC. This codes for CAWSVRRETQYF. V usage is TRBV30 and J usage is TRBJ2-5; D ambiguous. The CDR3 loop spans 12 amino acids. Germline values: CDR1 GTSNPN, CDR2 SVGIG (reference sequence). V lost 0 bases and J 5 bases, leaving 7 bases between the germline ends.

In its sample, this clone was seen once. This chain joins TRBV27 and TRBJ1-2; no firm D call. CDR1 and CDR2 from the germline V gene are MNHEY and SMNVEV (reference sequence). With 2 bases removed from V and 3 bases from J, the gap between germline ends came to 16 bases. This CDR3 has 16 amino acids. The CDR3 sequence: CASSLAGPRKDYGYTF. Here the CDR3 DNA reads TGTGCCAGCAGTTTAGCCGGACCTCGGAAAGACTATGGCTACACCTTC.

The genes are TRBV7-2 and TRBJ2-1; D gene ambiguous. The CDR3 runs 14 residues. Germline CDR1 is SGHTA and CDR2 is FQGNSA. The germline V and J ends were trimmed by 4 bases and 5 bases, with 12 bases remaining between them. The CDR3 DNA is TGTGCCAGCAGCTCCTTTGGGCGAAACAATGAGCAGTTCTTC. Translation gives CASSSFGRNNEQFF.

The chain employs TRBV5-6 and TRBJ2-7, with D uncertain. The CDR3 sequence is 11 residues long. Germline loops: CDR1 SGHDT, CDR2 YYEEEE. V was shortened by 4 bases and J by 2 bases, with 4 bases between the two germline ends. CDR3 coding DNA: TGTGCCAGCAGCGACGCCTACGAGCAGTACTTC. Protein: CASSDAYEQYF. Supplemented by reference TRBV5-6 and TRBJ2-7, the full variable domain reads DAGVTQSPTHLIKTRGQQVTLRCSPKSGHDTVSWYQQALGQGPQFIFQYYEEEERQRGNFPDRFSGHQFPNYSSELNVNALLLGDSALYLCASSDAYEQYFGPGTRLTVT.

This clone appeared once. This chain joins TRBV5-1 and TRBJ1-1, with TRBD1 as a possible D gene (5 bases). The CDR3 sequence is 13 residues long. From germline, CDR1 is SGHRS and CDR2 YFSETQ. V was trimmed by 9 bases and J by 0 bases, leaving 12 bases between them. In DNA, the CDR3 is TGCGCCACCCAAATGACAGTGAACACTGAAGCTTTCTTT. It yields the protein CATQMTVNTEAFF.

The chain combines TRBV7-9 with TRBJ1-1, with D unclear. This CDR3 region has 16 residues. The germline CDR1 and CDR2 sequences are SEHNR and FQNEAQ (reference sequence). V was cut by 1 base and J by 1 base, with 13 bases left in between. Here the CDR3 DNA reads TGTGCCAGCAGCTTAGTTCGCGGGGTGTCGAACACTGAAGCTTTCTTT. This sequence encodes CASSLVRGVSNTEAFF. Complete variable domain (other parts from reference TRBV7-9 and TRBJ1-1): DTGVSQNPRHKITKRGQNVTFRCDPISEHNRLYWYRQTLGQGPEFLTYFQNEAQLEKSRLLSDRFSAERPKGSFSTLEIQRTEQGDSAMYLCASSLVRGVSNTEAFFGQGTRLTVV.

The rearrangement links TRBV10-3 to TRBJ1-2; no reliable D call. The CDR3 has 15 residues. Deletions cut 0 bases from V and 0 bases from J, with 8 bases between. Germline loops: CDR1 ENHRY, CDR2 SYGVKD. The CDR3 here is CAISESHIANYGYTF. The CDR3 nucleotides read TGTGCCATCAGTGAGTCCCATATAGCTAACTATGGCTACACCTTC.

The CDR3 DNA is TGTGCCAGCAGGCAGGCGGCGGGAGGGCCTCAGCAGTACTTC. This codes for CASRQAAGGPQQYF. The rearrangement uses TRBV7-2 and TRBJ2-7; 9 bases fit TRBD2. Germline CDR1 and CDR2: SGHTA and FQGNSA. With V trimmed by 6 bases and J by 8 bases, 11 bases remained unmatched. The CDR3 covers 14 residues.

The CDR3 protein is CASSLPLSGQGYGYTF. CDR3 DNA sequence: TGTGCCAGCAGTTTACCGTTATCGGGACAGGGCTATGGCTACACCTTC. The V gene is TRBV28, the J gene TRBJ1-2, with TRBD1 matching over 9 bases. V trimming: 2 bases; J trimming: 4 bases; junction bases outside the gene matches: 8. The germline V gene encodes CDR1 MDHEN and CDR2 SYDVKM. The CDR3 totals 16 residues.

The chain combines TRBV27 with TRBJ2-3; 7 bases match TRBD2. The V gene end was trimmed by 7 bases and the J gene end by 5 bases; junction bases not matched to a gene: 9. CDR1 and CDR2 (germline): MNHEY, SMNVEV (reference sequence). The CDR3 is 14 amino acids. The CDR3 reads CASNLRASGDTQYF. As DNA, the CDR3 is TGTGCCAGCAACCTCAGGGCTAGCGGAGATACGCAGTATTTT.

The chain links TRBV6-6 to TRBJ2-2, with D possibly matching TRBD2 (5 bases). The germline CDR1 and CDR2 sequences are MNHNY and SVGAGI (reference sequence). Trimming pared 1 base from V and 4 bases from J, leaving 13 bases between. CDR3 size: 16 residues. CDR3 bases: TGTGCCAGCAGTTACTTGGGGATTGGGAGCACCGGGGAGCTGTTTTTT. This encodes CASSYLGIGSTGELFF.